The source of this T cell receptor beta chain is a study of shared clonotypes between healthy human individuals. Regarding the study as a whole: Even with large depth, rarefaction showed that sorted-subset sequencing was incomplete.

V was clipped by 5 bases and J by 3 bases, with 17 bases between them. The germline V gene encodes CDR1 SGHTA and CDR2 FQGNSA. The CDR3 spans 15 residues. Turning to this clone: Its antigen is not known.

It was across several immunoSEQ plates that each subset's genomic DNA was evenly split. Method: immunoSEQ multiplex PCR; TCRdb's copy keeps in-frame clones and lacks some. This table has millions of clones, 80% to 95% appearing once. The donors were adults (healthy and HIV-negative) with no recent acute infections or vaccinations. Every contributor of samples was a Caucasian grown-up residing in Nashville, Tennessee. The receptor was isolated from a man between 18 and 29 years old in good health. Some clones in this sample may be carry-over from other donors' samples. The chain combines TRBV7-2 with TRBJ2-7; D is perhaps TRBD1 (6 bases). The sample consisted of naive CD4+ T cells from PBMCs. Described subset: CD45RA+ positively selected. The CDR3 DNA reads TGTGCCAGCAGCCGCAACCAGGGGTTCGGCTACGAGCAGTACTTC. This translates into CASSRNQGFGYEQYF.